This is a list of T cell receptor beta chains from one sample in a study of beta chain features in type 1 diabetes. Using immunoSEQ multiplex PCR, the repertoire was profiled, and TCRdb retains in-frame clones only, with some absent. The table includes about 370,000 clones, 9.5% to 10% detected once. Material: central memory CD4+ T cells from blood. The receptors here all came from a man younger than 45 with type 1 diabetes. CDR3s include the opening cysteine and the closing phenylalanine or tryptophan. Fields, in order: J gene, clone size, D gene, V gene, CDR3 DNA, CDR3 protein. D genes are given only for firm matches. For some rows the clone size is stated as once, few or many, or as a class when expanded; others skip it.

J gene: TRBJ2-1
clone size: few
D gene: .
V gene: TRBV28
CDR3 DNA: TGTGCCAGCAGTTTATCGGGACACGGAACGGGGCAGTTCTTC
CDR3 protein: CASSLSGHGTGQFF

J gene: TRBJ1-1
clone size: .
D gene: .
V gene: TRBV7-8
CDR3 DNA: TGTGCCAGCAGCTTAATCCCCCAACCTAACACTGAAGCTTTCTTT
CDR3 protein: CASSLIPQPNTEAFF

J gene: TRBJ2-3
clone size: few
D gene: TRBD2
V gene: TRBV7-7
CDR3 DNA: TGTGCCAGCAGCTTCGGGGGGTTTGGAGATACGCAGTATTTT
CDR3 protein: CASSFGGFGDTQYF

J gene: TRBJ1-2
clone size: few
D gene: TRBD1
V gene: TRBV27
CDR3 DNA: TGTGCCAGCAGTCCAACTGAGGGGGCGGCGGGCTACACCTTC
CDR3 protein: CASSPTEGAAGYTF

J gene: TRBJ2-5
clone size: .
D gene: .
V gene: TRBV6-1
CDR3 DNA: TGTGCCAGCAGTGAAGGGCAGAAAGAGACCCAGTACTTC
CDR3 protein: CASSEGQKETQYF

J gene: TRBJ2-7
clone size: once
D gene: .
V gene: TRBV7-2
CDR3 DNA: TGTGCCATAAACCAGGGCAGCTCCTACGAGCAGTACTTC
CDR3 protein: CAINQGSSYEQYF

J gene: TRBJ2-7
clone size: few
D gene: .
V gene: TRBV11-2
CDR3 DNA: TGTGCCAGCAGCCCTGGACTCCGGCAGTACTTC
CDR3 protein: CASSPGLRQYF

J gene: TRBJ2-1
clone size: few
D gene: TRBD2
V gene: TRBV7-2
CDR3 DNA: TGTGCCAGCCCCCGCAAGGCTAGCGGCTACAATGAGCAGTTCTTC
CDR3 protein: CASPRKASGYNEQFF

J gene: TRBJ2-2
clone size: .
D gene: .
V gene: TRBV7-2
CDR3 DNA: TGTGCCAGCAGCTTAAGCCTAGCTACTGGGGAGCTGTTTTTT
CDR3 protein: CASSLSLATGELFF

J gene: TRBJ2-7
clone size: few
D gene: .
V gene: TRBV19
CDR3 DNA: TGTGCCAGTAGTATAGGTGGGCGGACGAGCTCCTACGAGCAGTACTTC
CDR3 protein: CASSIGGRTSSYEQYF

J gene: TRBJ1-1
clone size: few
D gene: TRBD1
V gene: TRBV18
CDR3 DNA: TGTGCCAGCTCACGAGATTCATCAGGGGGCACTGAAGCTTTCTTT
CDR3 protein: CASSRDSSGGTEAFF

J gene: TRBJ2-3
clone size: .
D gene: .
V gene: TRBV11-3
CDR3 DNA: TGTGCCAGCAGCTCAACAGGGAGCACAGATACGCAGTATTTT
CDR3 protein: CASSSTGSTDTQYF

J gene: TRBJ2-1
clone size: .
D gene: TRBD2
V gene: TRBV7-2
CDR3 DNA: TGTGCCAGCAGCGTCCTGGGGACTAGCGTTGGTCATGAGCAGTTCTTC
CDR3 protein: CASSVLGTSVGHEQFF

J gene: TRBJ2-1
clone size: few
D gene: TRBD1
V gene: TRBV16
CDR3 DNA: TGTGCCAGCAGCCAAACCGTCGACAGGGGGCTCCAATATGAGCAGTTCTTC
CDR3 protein: CASSQTVDRGLQYEQFF

J gene: TRBJ2-3
clone size: .
D gene: .
V gene: TRBV5-5
CDR3 DNA: TGTGCCAGCAGCGGCGGTAGGCGGGCATATACAGATACGCAGTATTTT
CDR3 protein: CASSGGRRAYTDTQYF

J gene: TRBJ2-7
clone size: many
D gene: .
V gene: TRBV28
CDR3 DNA: TGTGCCAGCAGTTTAAGTTTCAGTGGCCGGCGGCAGTACTTC
CDR3 protein: CASSLSFSGRRQYF

J gene: TRBJ2-5
clone size: few
D gene: .
V gene: TRBV6-1
CDR3 DNA: TGTGCCAGCAGCTCGCAGGGGCAGGAGACCCAGTACTTC
CDR3 protein: CASSSQGQETQYF

J gene: TRBJ1-1
clone size: few
D gene: .
V gene: TRBV7-9
CDR3 DNA: TGTGCCAGCAGCTATTCTTCGAACACTGAAGCTTTCTTT
CDR3 protein: CASSYSSNTEAFF

J gene: TRBJ2-7
clone size: .
D gene: TRBD1
V gene: TRBV28
CDR3 DNA: TGTGCCAGCGGATCTTTCGGGACAGGGAGCAGGGAGCAGTACTTC
CDR3 protein: CASGSFGTGSREQYF

J gene: TRBJ1-4
clone size: .
D gene: TRBD1
V gene: TRBV4-3
CDR3 DNA: TGCGCCAGCAGCCAAGCCGGGACAGGGGGTGGACTGTTTTTT
CDR3 protein: CASSQAGTGGGLFF

J gene: TRBJ1-2
clone size: .
D gene: .
V gene: TRBV4-3
CDR3 DNA: TGCGCCAGCAGCCAAGATCGGGGCAGCCACTATGGCTACACCTTC
CDR3 protein: CASSQDRGSHYGYTF

J gene: TRBJ2-2
clone size: few
D gene: TRBD2
V gene: TRBV7-3
CDR3 DNA: TGTGCCAGCACCGAAAGCGGGGGAGACACCGGGGAGCTGTTTTTT
CDR3 protein: CASTESGGDTGELFF

J gene: TRBJ1-1
clone size: many
D gene: .
V gene: TRBV2
CDR3 DNA: TGTGCCAGCACGGTTGGGACGGGCACTGAAGCTTTCTTT
CDR3 protein: CASTVGTGTEAFF